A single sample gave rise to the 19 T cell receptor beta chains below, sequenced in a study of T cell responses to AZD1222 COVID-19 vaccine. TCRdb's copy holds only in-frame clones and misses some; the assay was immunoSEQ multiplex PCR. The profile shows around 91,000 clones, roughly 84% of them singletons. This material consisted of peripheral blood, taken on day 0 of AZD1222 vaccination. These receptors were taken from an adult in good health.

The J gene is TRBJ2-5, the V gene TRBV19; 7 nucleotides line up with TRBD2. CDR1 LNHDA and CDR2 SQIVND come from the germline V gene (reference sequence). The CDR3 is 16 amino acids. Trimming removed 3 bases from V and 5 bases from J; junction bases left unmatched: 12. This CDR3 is CASSIFWTRSGETQYF. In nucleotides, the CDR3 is TGTGCCAGTAGTATCTTCTGGACTAGATCCGGCGAGACCCAGTACTTC.

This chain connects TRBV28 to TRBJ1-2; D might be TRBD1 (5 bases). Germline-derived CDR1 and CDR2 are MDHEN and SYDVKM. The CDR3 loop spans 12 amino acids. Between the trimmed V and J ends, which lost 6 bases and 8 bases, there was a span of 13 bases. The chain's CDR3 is CASRARGDGYTF. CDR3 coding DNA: TGTGCCAGCAGGGCTCGCGGGGACGGCTACACCTTC.

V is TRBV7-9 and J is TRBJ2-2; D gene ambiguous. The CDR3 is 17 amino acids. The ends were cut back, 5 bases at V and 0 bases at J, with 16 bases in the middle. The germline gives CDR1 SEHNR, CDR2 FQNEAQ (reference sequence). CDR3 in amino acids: CASSVDGRKANTGELFF. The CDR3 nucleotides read TGTGCCAGCAGCGTTGACGGAAGAAAGGCGAACACCGGGGAGCTGTTTTTT. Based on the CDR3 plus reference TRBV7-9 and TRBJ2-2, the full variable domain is DTGVSQNPRHKITKRGQNVTFRCDPISEHNRLYWYRQTLGQGPEFLTYFQNEAQLEKSRLLSDRFSAERPKGSFSTLEIQRTEQGDSAMYLCASSVDGRKANTGELFFGEGSRLTVL.

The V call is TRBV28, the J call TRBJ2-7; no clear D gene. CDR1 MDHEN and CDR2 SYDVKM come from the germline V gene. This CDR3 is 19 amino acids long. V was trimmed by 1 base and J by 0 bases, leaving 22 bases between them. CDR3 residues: CASSLSGGSPEKPSYEQYF. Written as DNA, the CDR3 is TGTGCCAGCAGTTTATCCGGCGGCAGCCCGGAGAAGCCCTCCTACGAGCAGTACTTC.

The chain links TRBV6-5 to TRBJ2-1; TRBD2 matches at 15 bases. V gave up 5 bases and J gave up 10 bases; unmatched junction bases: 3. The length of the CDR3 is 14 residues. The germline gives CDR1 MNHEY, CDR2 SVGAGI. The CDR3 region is CASSRTSGRAEQFF. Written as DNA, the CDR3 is TGTGCCAGCAGTCGGACTAGCGGGAGGGCCGAGCAGTTCTTC.

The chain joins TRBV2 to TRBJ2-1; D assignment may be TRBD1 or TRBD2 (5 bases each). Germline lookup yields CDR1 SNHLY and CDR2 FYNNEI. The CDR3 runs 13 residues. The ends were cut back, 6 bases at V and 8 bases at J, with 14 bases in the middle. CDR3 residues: CASSKGTYDEQFF. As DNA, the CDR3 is TGTGCCAGCAGCAAAGGGACGTACGATGAGCAGTTCTTC.

The CDR3 region has the DNA TGTGCCAGCAGCTCATGGGGCAATCAGCCCCAGCATTTT. This codes for CASSSWGNQPQHF. The rearrangement links TRBV6-5 to TRBJ1-5; D remains ambiguous. CDR1 is MNHEY and CDR2 is SVGAGI in the germline V gene. This CDR3 is 13 amino acids long. Trimming left V 6 bases short and J 2 bases short, with 8 bases between.

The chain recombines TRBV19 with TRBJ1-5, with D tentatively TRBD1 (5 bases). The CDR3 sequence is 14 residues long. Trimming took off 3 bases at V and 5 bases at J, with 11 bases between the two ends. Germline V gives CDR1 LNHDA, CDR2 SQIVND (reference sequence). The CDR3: CASSIWGEDQPQHF. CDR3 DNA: TGTGCCAGTAGTATTTGGGGGGAGGATCAGCCCCAGCATTTT.

This CDR3 reads CASSPQLAGYTF. Written as DNA, the CDR3 is TGTGCCAGCAGTCCCCAATTGGCTGGCTACACCTTC. The chain employs TRBV28 and TRBJ1-2; no definite D call. This CDR3 has 12 residues. Per the germline V gene, CDR1 is MDHEN and CDR2 is SYDVKM. The V end was cut by 5 bases, the J end by 7 bases, with 11 bases between.

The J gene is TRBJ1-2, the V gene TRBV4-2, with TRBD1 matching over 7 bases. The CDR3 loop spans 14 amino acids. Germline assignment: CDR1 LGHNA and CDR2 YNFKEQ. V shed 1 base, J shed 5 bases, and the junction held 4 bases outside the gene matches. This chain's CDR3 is CASSQGQGGYGYTF. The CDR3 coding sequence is TGTGCCAGCAGCCAAGGGCAGGGGGGTTATGGCTACACCTTC.

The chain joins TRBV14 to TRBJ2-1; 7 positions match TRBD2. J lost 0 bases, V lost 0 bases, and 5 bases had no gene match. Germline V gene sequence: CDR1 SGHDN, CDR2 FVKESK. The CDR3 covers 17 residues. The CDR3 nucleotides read TGTGCCAGCAGCCAAGATCTGGGAGGGAGCTCCTACAATGAGCAGTTCTTC. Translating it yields CASSQDLGGSSYNEQFF.

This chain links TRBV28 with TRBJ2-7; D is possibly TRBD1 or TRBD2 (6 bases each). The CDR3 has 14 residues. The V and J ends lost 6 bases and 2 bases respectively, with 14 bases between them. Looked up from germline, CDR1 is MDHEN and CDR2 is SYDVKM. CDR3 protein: CASSKGGSTYEQYF. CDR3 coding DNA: TGTGCCAGCAGCAAGGGGGGCTCTACCTACGAGCAGTACTTC.

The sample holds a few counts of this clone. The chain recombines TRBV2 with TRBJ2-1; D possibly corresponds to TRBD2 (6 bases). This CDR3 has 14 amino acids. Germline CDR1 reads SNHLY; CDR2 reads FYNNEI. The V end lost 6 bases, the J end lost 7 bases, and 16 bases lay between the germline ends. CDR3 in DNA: TGTGCCAGCAGCCGGGACTCCTCTCAAAATGAGCAGTTCTTC. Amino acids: CASSRDSSQNEQFF.

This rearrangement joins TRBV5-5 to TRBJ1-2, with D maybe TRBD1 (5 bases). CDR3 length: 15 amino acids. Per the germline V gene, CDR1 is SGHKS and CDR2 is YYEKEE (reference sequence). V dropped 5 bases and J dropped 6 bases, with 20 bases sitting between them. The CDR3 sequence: CASSKRDWRSNGYTF. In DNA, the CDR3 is TGTGCCAGCAGTAAGAGGGACTGGAGATCGAATGGCTACACCTTC. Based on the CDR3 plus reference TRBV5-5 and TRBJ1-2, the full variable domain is DAGVTQSPTHLIKTRGQQVTLRCSPISGHKSVSWYQQVLGQGPQFIFQYYEKEERGRGNFPDRFSARQFPNYSSELNVNALLLGDSALYLCASSKRDWRSNGYTFGSGTRLTVV.

The CDR3 DNA is TGTGCCAGCAGCTGGGACGGCTATGGCTACACCTTC. Encoded protein: CASSWDGYGYTF. This rearrangement joins TRBV7-9 to TRBJ1-2, with D tentatively TRBD1 (5 bases). The CDR3 consists of 12 residues. The germline gives CDR1 SEHNR, CDR2 FQNEAQ (reference sequence). Trimming cost V 4 bases and J 4 bases, with 7 bases left between them.

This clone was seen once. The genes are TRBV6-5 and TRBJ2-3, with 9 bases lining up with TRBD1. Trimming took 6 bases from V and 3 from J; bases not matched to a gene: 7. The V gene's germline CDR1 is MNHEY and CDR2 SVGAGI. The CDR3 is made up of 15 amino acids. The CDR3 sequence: CASRVDRGGTDTQYF. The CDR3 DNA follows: TGTGCCAGCAGGGTCGACAGGGGGGGGACAGATACGCAGTATTTT.

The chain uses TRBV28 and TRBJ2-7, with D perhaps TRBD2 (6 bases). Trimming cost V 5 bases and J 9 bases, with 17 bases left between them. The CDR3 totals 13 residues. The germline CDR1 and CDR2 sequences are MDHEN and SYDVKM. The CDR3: CASSGGTPTGQYF. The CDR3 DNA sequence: TGTGCCAGCAGTGGGGGGACGCCAACCGGGCAGTACTTC.

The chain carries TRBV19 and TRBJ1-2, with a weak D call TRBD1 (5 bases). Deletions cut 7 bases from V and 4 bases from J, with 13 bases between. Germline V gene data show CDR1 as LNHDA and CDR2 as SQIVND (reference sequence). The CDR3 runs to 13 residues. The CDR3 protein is CASTEGPGYGYTF. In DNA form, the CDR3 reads TGTGCCAGTACCGAGGGACCCGGCTATGGCTACACCTTC.

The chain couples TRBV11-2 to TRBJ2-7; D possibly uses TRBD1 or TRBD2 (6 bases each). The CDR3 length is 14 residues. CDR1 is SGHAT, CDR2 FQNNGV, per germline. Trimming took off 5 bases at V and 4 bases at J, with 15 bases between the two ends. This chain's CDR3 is CASSLLRGRYEQYF. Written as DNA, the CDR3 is TGTGCCAGCAGCCTTCTCCGGGGGCGATACGAGCAGTACTTC.